The clone carrying this TCR beta chain was found once. As yet, its antigen is unknown. V lost 6 bases to trimming and J lost 0 bases; unmatched junction nucleotides: 4. The CDR3 length is 15 residues. Germline V CDR1 and CDR2: MNHEY, SMNVEV (reference sequence). This sample was included in a study of T cell responses to AZD1222 COVID-19 vaccine. Study-wide points: Spike was spanned by vaccine-associated CD4 TCRs, which were dominant at 160-218 and 743-854. It was only after the peak T cell response that any repertoires were sampled. Females made up more of the donors, who were largely white British, and clonal diversity may have come out too low. Targets within unmutated variant regions were reportedly found for nearly half of spike-specific TCRs.

The assay was immunoSEQ multiplex PCR, and TCRdb's table has in-frame clones only and misses some. The profile covers 90,000 to 130,000 clones, with around 80% appearing a single time and roughly 5% taken by the ten largest. This clonotype was sampled from an adult in good health. The starting material was peripheral blood, obtained on day 0 of AZD1222 vaccination. The chain couples TRBV27 to TRBJ2-4; 8 bases map to TRBD2. Written as DNA, the CDR3 is TGTGCCAGCAGGTCAGCGGGGGTAGCCAAAAACATTCAGTACTTC. It specifies CASRSAGVAKNIQYF.